The source of this T cell receptor beta chain is a study of T cells in Graves' hyperthyroidism and ophthalmopathy. Study-wide background: The authors collected peripheral blood at initial diagnosis, before any treatment.

The hyperthyroidism patients had all been newly diagnosed, and their disease duration was under 2 months. Their ages ranged from 18 to 65 years. A roughly 9.3 ml volume of fresh peripheral blood provided the PBMCs. Germline assignment: CDR1 LGHNA and CDR2 YNFKEQ. The V end lost 0 bases, the J end lost 3 bases, and 15 bases lay between the germline ends. CDR3 length: 17 amino acids. The investigators amplified TCR beta CDR3 regions from RNA transcripts. The TCR CDR3 was amplified in a first-round RT-PCR using the HTBI primer set. TCRdb recomputed calls from the multiplex PCR reads with MiXCR, one row per CDR3 protein. Here the sample spans about 300,000 distinct CDR3 sequences, 10% to 15% being singletons.

This receptor was obtained from a young woman with Graves' hyperthyroidism that later progressed to Graves' ophthalmopathy. The chain is built from TRBV4-2 and TRBJ2-1; D perhaps matches TRBD1 (7 bases). Sequencing was performed on blood. CDR3 sequence reads: CASSQDGGGTRYNEQFF. For the CDR3, the DNA is TGTGCCAGCAGCCAAGACGGAGGGGGCACTCGCTACAATGAGCAGTTCTTC.